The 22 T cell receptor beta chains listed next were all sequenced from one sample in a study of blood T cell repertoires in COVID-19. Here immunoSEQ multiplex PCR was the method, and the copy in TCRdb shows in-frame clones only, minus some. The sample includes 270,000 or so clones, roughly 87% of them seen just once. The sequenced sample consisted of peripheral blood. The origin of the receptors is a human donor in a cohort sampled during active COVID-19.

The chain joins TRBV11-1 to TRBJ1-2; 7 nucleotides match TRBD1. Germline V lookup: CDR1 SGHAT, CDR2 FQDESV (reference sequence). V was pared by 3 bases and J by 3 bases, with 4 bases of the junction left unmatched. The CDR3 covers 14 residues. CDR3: CASSLDRSDYGYTF. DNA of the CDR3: TGTGCCAGCAGCTTGGACAGGTCGGACTATGGCTACACCTTC.

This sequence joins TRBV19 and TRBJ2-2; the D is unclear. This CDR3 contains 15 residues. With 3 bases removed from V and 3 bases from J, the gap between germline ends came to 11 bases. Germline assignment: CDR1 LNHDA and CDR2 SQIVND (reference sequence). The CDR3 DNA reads TGTGCCAGTAGTATGGCACCCTTGCACACCGGGGAGCTGTTTTTT. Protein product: CASSMAPLHTGELFF.

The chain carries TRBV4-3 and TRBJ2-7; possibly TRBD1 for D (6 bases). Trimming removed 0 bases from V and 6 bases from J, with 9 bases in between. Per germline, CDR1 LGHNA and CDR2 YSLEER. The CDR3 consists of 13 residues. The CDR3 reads CASSQETGSEQYF. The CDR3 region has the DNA TGCGCCAGCAGCCAAGAAACAGGGTCCGAGCAGTACTTC.

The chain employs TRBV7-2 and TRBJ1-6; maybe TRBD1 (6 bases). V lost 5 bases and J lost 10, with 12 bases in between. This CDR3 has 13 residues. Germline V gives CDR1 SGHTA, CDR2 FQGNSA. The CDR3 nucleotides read TGTGCCAGCAGCCCCATTAGGGGGTCACCCCTCCACTTT. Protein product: CASSPIRGSPLHF.

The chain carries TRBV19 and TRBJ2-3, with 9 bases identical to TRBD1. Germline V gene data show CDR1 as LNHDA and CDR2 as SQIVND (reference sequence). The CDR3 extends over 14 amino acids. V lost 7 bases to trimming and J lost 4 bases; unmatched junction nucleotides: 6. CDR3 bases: TGTGCCAGTAAGGGACAGGGAGGATCAGATACGCAGTATTTT. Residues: CASKGQGGSDTQYF.

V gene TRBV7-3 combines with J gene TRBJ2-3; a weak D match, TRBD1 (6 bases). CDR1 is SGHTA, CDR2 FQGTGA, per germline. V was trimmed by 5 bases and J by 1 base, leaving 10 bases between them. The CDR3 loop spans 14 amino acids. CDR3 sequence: CASSPGHGTDTQYF. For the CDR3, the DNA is TGTGCCAGCAGCCCGGGACACGGCACAGATACGCAGTATTTT.

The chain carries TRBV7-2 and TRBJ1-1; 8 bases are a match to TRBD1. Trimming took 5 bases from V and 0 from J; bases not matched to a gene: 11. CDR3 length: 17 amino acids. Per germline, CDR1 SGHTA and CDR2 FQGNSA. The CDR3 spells CASSPPRQGRVNTEAFF. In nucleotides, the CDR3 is TGTGCCAGCAGCCCGCCGCGACAGGGGCGAGTGAACACTGAAGCTTTCTTT.

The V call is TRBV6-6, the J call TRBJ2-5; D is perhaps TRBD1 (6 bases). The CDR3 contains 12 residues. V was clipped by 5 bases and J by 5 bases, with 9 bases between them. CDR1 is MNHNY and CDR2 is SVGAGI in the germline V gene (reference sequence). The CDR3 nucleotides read TGTGCCAGCAGTAGGGGGTGGGAGACCCAGTACTTC. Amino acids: CASSRGWETQYF.

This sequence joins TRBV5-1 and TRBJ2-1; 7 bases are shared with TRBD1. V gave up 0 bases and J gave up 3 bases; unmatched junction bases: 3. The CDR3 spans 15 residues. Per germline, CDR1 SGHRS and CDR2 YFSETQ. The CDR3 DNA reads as TGCGCCAGCAGCTTGGAAGGGGGCCGCTACAATGAGCAGTTCTTC. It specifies CASSLEGGRYNEQFF.

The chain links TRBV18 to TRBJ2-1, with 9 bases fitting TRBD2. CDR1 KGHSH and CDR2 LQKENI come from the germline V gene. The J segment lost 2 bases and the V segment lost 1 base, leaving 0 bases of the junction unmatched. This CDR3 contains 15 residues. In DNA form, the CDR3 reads TGTGCCAGCTCACCACGACTAGCGGCCTACAATGAGCAGTTCTTC. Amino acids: CASSPRLAAYNEQFF.

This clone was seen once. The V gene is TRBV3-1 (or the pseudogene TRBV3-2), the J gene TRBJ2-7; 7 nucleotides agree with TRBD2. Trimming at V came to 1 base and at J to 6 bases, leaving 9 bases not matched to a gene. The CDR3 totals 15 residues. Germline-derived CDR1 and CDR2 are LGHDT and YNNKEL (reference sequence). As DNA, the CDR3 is TGTGCCAGCAGCCAAGTTAACGGCGGGAGATCCGAGCAGTACTTC. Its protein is CASSQVNGGRSEQYF.

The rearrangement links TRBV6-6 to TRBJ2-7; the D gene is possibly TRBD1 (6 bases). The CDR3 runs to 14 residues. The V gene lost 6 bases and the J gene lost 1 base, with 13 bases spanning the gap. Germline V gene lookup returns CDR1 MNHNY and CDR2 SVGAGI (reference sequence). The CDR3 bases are TGTGCCAGCAGGGGCAGGGGTGATTCCTACGAGCAGTACTTC. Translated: CASRGRGDSYEQYF.

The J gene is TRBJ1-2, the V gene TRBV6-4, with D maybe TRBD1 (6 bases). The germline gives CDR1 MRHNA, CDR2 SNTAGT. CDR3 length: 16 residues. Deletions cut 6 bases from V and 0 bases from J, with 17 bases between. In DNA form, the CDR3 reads TGTGCCAGCAGGCCACAACAGGGCCCAGCTAACTATGGCTACACCTTC. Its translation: CASRPQQGPANYGYTF.

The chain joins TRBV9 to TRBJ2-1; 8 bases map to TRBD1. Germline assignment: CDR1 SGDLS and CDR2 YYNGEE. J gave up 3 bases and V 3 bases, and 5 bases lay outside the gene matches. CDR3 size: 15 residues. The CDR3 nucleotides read TGTGCCAGCAGCGAATCCGGGACAGGCTACAATGAGCAGTTCTTC. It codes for CASSESGTGYNEQFF.

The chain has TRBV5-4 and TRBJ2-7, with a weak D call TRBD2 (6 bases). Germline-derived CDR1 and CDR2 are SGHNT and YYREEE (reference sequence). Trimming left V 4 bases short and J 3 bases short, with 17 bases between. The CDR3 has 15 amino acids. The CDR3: CASSPGTPLNYEQYF. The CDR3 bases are TGTGCCAGCAGCCCCGGGACTCCCTTAAACTACGAGCAGTACTTC.

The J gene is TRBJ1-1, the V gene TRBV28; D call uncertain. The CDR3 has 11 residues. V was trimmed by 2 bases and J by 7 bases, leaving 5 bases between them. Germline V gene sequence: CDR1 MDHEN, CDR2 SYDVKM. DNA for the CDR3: TGTGCCAGCAGTTTACGCAGTGAAGCTTTCTTT. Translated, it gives CASSLRSEAFF.

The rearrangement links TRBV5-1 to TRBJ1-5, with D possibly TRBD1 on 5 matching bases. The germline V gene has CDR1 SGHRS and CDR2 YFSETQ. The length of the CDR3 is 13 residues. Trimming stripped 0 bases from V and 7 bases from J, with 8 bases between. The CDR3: CASSLAGGQPQHF. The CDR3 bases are TGCGCCAGCAGCTTGGCGGGGGGACAGCCCCAGCATTTT.

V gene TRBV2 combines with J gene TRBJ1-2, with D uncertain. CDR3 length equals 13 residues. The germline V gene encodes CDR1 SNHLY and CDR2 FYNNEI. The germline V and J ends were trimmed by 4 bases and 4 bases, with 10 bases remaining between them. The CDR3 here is CASSASLTYGYTF. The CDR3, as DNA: TGTGCCAGCAGTGCTTCTCTAACCTATGGCTACACCTTC.

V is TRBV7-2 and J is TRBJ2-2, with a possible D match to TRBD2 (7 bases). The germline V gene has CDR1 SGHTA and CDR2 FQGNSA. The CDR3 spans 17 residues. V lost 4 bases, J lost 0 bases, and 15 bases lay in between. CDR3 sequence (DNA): TGTGCCAGCAGCTCCAGGGGCGCGGGAGCGAACACCGGGGAGCTGTTTTTT. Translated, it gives CASSSRGAGANTGELFF.

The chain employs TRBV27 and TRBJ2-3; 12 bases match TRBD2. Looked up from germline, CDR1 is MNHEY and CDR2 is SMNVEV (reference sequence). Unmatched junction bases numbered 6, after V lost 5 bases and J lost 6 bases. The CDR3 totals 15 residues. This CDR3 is CASSQRTSGTDTQYF. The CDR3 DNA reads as TGTGCCAGCAGTCAAAGGACTAGCGGGACGGATACGCAGTATTTT.

CDR3 DNA: TGTGCCACCAGTTCCGGGACAGCGCCCTTCTACGAGCAGTACTTC. Translated: CATSSGTAPFYEQYF. The chain carries TRBV24-1 and TRBJ2-7, with 7 nucleotides matching TRBD1. The CDR3 loop spans 15 amino acids. The J segment lost 3 bases and the V segment lost 6 bases, leaving 10 bases of the junction unmatched. Germline CDR1 and CDR2: KGHDR and SFDVKD.

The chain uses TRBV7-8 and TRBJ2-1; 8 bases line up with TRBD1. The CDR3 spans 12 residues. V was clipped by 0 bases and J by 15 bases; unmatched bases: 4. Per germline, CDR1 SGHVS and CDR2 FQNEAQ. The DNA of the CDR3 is TGTGCCAGCAGCTTAGCGTCAGGGGGCGGGTTCTTC. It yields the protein CASSLASGGGFF.